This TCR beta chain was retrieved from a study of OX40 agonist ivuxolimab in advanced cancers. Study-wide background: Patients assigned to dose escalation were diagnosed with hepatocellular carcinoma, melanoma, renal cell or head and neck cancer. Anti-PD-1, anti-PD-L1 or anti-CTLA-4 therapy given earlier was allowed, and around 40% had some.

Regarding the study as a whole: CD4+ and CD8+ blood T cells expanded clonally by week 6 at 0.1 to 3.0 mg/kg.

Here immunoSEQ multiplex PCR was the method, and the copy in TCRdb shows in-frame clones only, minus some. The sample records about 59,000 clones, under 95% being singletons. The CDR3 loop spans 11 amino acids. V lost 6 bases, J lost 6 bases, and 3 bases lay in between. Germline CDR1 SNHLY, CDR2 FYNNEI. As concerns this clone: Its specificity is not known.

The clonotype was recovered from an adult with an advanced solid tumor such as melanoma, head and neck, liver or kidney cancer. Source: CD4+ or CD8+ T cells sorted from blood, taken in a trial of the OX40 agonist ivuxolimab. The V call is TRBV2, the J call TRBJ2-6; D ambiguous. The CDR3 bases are TGTGCCAGCAGGGAGGCCAACGTCCTGACTTTC. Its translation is CASREANVLTF.